The 5 T cell receptor beta chains given below trace back to one sample, sequenced in a study of Ad26.COV2.S vaccination and SARS-CoV-2 variants. Measured with immunoSEQ multiplex PCR; TCRdb has only the in-frame clones, and not every one. Among some 390,000 clones listed, approximately 91% were seen once. Regarding treatment: over 15 received Ad26.COV2.S at low or high dose, single or two shots; 5 received placebo; per-sample allocation not given. The investigators took samples on day 63 after the first vaccine or placebo injection. The material sequenced was peripheral blood, taken in a trial of Ad26.COV2.S vaccine versus placebo. These receptors were taken from a person aged 18-65 years who received the Ad26.COV2.S COVID-19 vaccine or a placebo.

The chain joins TRBV3-1 (or the pseudogene TRBV3-2) to TRBJ2-3; 9 bases fit TRBD2. V trimming: 5 bases; J trimming: 6 bases; junction bases outside the gene matches: 6. The CDR3 extends over 14 amino acids. Germline V gene data show CDR1 as LGHDT and CDR2 as YNNKEL (reference sequence). The CDR3 DNA reads as TGTGCCAGCAGCGCCGCCCTAGCGGGGGATACGCAGTATTTT. Translated: CASSAALAGDTQYF.

This chain connects TRBV5-1 to TRBJ1-2, with 12 bases lining up with TRBD1. CDR1 and CDR2 (germline): SGHRS, YFSETQ. The CDR3 contains 15 residues. The trim removed 3 bases at V and 5 bases at J, leaving 5 bases unmatched. The CDR3 DNA reads as TGCGCCAGCAGCTCCCAGGGACAGGGGGCGTATGGCTACACCTTC. Translation gives CASSSQGQGAYGYTF.

V usage is TRBV7-6 and J usage is TRBJ2-7; TRBD1 agrees at 9 bases. Losses at the gene ends were 5 bases for V and 6 bases for J; bases not matched to a gene: 8. CDR3 size: 14 residues. CDR1 and CDR2 from the germline V gene are SGHVS and FNYEAQ. The CDR3 loop reads CASSLPGQGGEQYF. CDR3 bases: TGTGCCAGCAGCCTTCCGGGACAGGGAGGCGAGCAGTACTTC.

This chain connects TRBV7-9 to TRBJ2-6, with D possibly matching TRBD2 (5 bases). In germline, CDR1 is SEHNR, CDR2 FQNEAQ (reference sequence). This CDR3 has 13 amino acids. The V gene lost 10 bases and the J gene lost 1 base, with 8 bases spanning the gap. In DNA form, the CDR3 reads TGTGCCACCCTAGCTTCTGGGGCCAACGTCCTGACTTTC. This sequence encodes CATLASGANVLTF.

The V call is TRBV4-1, the J call TRBJ1-5, with D perhaps matching TRBD1 (5 bases). The CDR3 extends over 15 amino acids. The germline V and J ends were trimmed by 2 bases and 7 bases, with 15 bases remaining between them. Per germline, CDR1 MGHRA and CDR2 YSYEKL. CDR3 in amino acids: CASSQPGGRGQPQHF. As DNA, the CDR3 is TGCGCCAGCAGCCAACCCGGGGGGAGAGGGCAGCCCCAGCATTTT.